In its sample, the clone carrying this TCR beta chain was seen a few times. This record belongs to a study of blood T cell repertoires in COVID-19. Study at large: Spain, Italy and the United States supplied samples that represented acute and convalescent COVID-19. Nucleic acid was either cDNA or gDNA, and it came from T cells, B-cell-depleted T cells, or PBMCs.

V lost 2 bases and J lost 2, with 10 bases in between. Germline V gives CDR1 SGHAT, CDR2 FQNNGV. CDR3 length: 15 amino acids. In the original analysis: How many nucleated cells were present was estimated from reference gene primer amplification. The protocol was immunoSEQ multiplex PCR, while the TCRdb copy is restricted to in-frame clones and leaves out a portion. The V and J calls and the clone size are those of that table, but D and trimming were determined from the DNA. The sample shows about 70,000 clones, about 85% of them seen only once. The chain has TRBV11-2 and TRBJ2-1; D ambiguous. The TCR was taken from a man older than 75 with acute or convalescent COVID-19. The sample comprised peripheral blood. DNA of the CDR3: TGTGCCAGCAGCTTATCCGTAGAGACCTACAATGAGCAGTTCTTC. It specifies CASSLSVETYNEQFF.